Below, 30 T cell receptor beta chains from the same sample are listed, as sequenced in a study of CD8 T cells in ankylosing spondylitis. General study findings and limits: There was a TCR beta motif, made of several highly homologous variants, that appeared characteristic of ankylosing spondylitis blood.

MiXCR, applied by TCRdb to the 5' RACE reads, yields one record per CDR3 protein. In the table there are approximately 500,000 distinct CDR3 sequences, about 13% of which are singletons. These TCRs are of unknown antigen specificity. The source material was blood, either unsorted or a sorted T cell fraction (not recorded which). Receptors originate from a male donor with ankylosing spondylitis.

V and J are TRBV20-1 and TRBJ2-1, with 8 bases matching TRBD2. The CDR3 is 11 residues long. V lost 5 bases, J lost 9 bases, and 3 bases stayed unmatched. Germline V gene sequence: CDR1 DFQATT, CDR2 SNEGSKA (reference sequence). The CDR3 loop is CSAVAGTEQFF. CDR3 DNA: TGCAGTGCTGTAGCGGGAACTGAGCAGTTCTTC.

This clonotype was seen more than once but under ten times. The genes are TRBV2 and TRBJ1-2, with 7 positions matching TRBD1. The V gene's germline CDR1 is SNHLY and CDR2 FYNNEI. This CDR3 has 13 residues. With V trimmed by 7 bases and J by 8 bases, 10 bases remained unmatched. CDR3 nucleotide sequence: TGTGCCAGCATGTTAAAGGGGGCAGGGGGCTACACCTTC. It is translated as CASMLKGAGGYTF.

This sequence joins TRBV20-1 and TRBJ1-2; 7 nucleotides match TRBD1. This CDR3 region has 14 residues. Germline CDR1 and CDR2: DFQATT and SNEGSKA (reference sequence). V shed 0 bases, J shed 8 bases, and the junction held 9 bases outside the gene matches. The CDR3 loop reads CSARESTGVGGYTF. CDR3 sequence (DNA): TGCAGTGCTAGAGAGAGTACAGGGGTGGGCGGCTACACCTTC.

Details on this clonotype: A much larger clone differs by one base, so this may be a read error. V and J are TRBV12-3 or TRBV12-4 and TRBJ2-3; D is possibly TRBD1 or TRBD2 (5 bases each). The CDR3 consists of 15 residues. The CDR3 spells CASTKFGGSTDTQCF. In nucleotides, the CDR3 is TGTGCCAGCACCAAGTTTGGGGGTAGCACAGATACGCAGTGTTTT.

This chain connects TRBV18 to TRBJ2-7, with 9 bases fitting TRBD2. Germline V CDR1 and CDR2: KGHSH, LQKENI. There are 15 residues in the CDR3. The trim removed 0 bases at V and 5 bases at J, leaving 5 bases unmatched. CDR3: CASSPPLAGTHEQYF. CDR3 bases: TGTGCCAGCTCACCACCCCTAGCGGGAACCCACGAGCAGTACTTC.

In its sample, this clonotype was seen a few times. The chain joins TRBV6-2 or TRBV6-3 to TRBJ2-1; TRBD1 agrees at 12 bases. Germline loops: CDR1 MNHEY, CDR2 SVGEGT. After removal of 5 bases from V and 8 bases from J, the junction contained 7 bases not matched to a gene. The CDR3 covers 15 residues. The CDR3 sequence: CASSPGTGGRYEQFF. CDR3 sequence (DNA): TGTGCCAGCAGTCCTGGGACAGGGGGCAGGTATGAGCAGTTCTTC.

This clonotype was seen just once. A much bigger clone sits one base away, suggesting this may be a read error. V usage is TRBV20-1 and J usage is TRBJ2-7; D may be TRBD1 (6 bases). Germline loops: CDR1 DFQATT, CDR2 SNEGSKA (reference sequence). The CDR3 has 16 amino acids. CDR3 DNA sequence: TGCTGTGCTAGAGATCTTACGAGGGGGAAGGGGAACGAGCAGTACGTC. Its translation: CCARDLTRGKGNEQYV.

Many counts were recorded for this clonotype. DNA of the CDR3: TGTGCCAGCAGCCGTACCGGGGTCAATCAGCCCCAGCATTTT. This gives the protein CASSRTGVNQPQHF. V is TRBV12-3 or TRBV12-4 and J is TRBJ1-5, with D unclear. This CDR3 is 14 amino acids long. The ends were cut back, 6 bases at V and 3 bases at J, with 12 bases in the middle.

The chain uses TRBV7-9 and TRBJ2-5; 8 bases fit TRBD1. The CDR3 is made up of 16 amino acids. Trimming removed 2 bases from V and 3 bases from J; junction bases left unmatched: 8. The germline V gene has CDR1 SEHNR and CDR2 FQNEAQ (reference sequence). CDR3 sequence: CASSLILQGAKETQYF. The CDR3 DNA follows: TGTGCCAGCAGCTTAATCTTGCAGGGGGCAAAAGAGACCCAGTACTTC.

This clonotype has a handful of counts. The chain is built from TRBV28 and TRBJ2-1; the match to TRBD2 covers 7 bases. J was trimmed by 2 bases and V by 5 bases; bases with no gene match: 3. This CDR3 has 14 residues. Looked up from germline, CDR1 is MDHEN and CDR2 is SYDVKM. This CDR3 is CASSKGLTYNEQFF. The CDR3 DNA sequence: TGTGCCAGCAGTAAGGGACTAACCTACAATGAGCAGTTCTTC.

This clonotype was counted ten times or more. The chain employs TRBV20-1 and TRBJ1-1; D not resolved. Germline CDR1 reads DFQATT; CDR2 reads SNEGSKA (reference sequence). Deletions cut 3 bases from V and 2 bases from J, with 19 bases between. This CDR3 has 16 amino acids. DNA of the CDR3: TGCAGTGCTAGTCGGGGTCAGACACTGAGAAACACTGAAGCTTTCTTT. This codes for CSASRGQTLRNTEAFF.

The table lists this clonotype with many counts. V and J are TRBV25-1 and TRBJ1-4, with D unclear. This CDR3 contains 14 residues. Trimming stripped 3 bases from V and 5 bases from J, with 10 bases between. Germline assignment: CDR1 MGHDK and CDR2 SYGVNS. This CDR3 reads CASSDDWVNEKLFF. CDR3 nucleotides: TGTGCCAGCAGTGATGACTGGGTGAATGAAAAACTGTTTTTT.

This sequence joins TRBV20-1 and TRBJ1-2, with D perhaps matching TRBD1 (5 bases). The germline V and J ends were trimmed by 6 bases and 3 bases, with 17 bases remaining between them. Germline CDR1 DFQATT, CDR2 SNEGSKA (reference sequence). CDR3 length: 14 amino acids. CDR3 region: CSAGEVNLDYGYTF. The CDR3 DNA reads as TGCAGTGCAGGGGAGGTGAACCTCGACTATGGCTACACCTTC.

This CDR3 reads CSAQTGAPNTEAFF. The CDR3 DNA reads TGCAGTGCCCAGACTGGCGCACCCAACACTGAAGCTTTCTTT. V and J are TRBV20-1 and TRBJ1-1; no clear D gene. Germline V CDR1 and CDR2: DFQATT, SNEGSKA (reference sequence). V lost 6 bases to trimming and J lost 2 bases, with 16 bases between them. The CDR3 has 14 residues.

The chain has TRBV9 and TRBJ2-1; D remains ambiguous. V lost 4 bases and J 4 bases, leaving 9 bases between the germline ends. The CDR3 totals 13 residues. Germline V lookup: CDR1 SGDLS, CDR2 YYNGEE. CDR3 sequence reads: CASSTYAYNEQFF. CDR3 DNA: TGTGCCAGCAGCACCTACGCGTACAATGAGCAGTTCTTC.

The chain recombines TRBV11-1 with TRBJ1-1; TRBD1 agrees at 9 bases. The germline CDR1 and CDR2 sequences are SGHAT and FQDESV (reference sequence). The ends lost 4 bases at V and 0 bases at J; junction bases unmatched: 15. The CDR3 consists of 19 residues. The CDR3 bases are TGTGCCAGCAGCTACCAGTCCACAGGGGGCTCAGGGATGAACACTGAAGCTTTCTTT. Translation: CASSYQSTGGSGMNTEAFF.

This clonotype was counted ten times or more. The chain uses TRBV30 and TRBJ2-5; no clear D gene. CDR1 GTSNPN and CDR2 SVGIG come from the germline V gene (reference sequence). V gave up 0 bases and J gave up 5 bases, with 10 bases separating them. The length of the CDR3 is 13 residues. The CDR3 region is CAWSVTQPETQYF. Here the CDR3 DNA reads TGTGCCTGGAGTGTAACGCAGCCGGAGACCCAGTACTTC.

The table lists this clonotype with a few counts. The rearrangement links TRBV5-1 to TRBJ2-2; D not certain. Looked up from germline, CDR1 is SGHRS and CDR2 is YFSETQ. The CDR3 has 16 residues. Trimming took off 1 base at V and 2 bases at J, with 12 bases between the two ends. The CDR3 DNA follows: TGCGCCAGCAGCTTGTCGGGCCCCCCTAACACCGGGGAGCTGTTTTTT. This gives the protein CASSLSGPPNTGELFF.

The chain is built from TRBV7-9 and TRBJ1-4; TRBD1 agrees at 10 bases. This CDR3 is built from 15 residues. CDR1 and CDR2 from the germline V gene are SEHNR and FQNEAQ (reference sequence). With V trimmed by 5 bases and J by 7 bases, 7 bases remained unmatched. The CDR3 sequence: CASSPWDRGAEKLFF. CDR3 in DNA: TGTGCCAGCAGCCCCTGGGACAGGGGCGCTGAAAAACTGTTTTTT.

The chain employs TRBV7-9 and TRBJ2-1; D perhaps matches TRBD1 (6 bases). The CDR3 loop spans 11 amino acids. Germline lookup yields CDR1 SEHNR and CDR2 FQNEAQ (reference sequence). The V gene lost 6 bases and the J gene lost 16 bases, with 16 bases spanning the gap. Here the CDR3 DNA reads TGTGCCAGCAGGGGCGGACAGCGGAGCTTCTTC. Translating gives CASRGGQRSFF.

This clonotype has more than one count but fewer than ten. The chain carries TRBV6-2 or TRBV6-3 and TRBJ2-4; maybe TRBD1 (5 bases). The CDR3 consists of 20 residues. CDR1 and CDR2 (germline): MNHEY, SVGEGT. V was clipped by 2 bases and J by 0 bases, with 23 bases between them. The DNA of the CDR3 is TGTGCCAGCAGTTACCCTACCCCCATGACAGCGCCGGAAGCCAAAAACATTCAGTACTTC. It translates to CASSYPTPMTAPEAKNIQYF.

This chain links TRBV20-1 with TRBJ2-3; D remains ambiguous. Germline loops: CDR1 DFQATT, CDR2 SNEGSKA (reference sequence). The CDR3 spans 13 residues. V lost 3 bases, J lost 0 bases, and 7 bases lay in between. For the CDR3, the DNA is TGCAGTGCTAGGACCTCAAGCACAGATACGCAGTATTTT. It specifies CSARTSSTDTQYF.

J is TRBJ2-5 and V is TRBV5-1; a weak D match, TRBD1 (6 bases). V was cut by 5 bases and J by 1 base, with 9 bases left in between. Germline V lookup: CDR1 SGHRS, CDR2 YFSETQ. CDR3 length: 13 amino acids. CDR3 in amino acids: CASRIQGQETQYF. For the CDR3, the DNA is TGCGCCAGCAGGATACAGGGCCAAGAGACCCAGTACTTC.

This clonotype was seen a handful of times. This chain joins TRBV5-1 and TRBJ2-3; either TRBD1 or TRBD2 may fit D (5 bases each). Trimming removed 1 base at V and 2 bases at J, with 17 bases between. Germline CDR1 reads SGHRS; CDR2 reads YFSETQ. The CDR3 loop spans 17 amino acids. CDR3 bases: TGCGCCAGCAGCTTGAGGGGAGAGGACTCGAACACAGATACGCAGTATTTT. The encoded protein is CASSLRGEDSNTDTQYF.

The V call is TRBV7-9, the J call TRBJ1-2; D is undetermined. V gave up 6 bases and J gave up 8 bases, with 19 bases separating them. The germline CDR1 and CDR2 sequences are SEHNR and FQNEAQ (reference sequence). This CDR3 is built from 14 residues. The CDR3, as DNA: TGTGCCAGCAGTTTTCCACAGATTAACGGAGGCTACACCTTC. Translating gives CASSFPQINGGYTF.

The CDR3 bases are TGTGCCTGGGACAGGGAGCGTTGGCAGTTCTTC. It translates to CAWDRERWQFF. The chain combines TRBV30 with TRBJ2-1, with 7 bases aligning to TRBD1. CDR3 length: 11 amino acids. The germline gives CDR1 GTSNPN, CDR2 SVGIG (reference sequence). With V trimmed by 5 bases and J by 12 bases, 7 bases remained unmatched.

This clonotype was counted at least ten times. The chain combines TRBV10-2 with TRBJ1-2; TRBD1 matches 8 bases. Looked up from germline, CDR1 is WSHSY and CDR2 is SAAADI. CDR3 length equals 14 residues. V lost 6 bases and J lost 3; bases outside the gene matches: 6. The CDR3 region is CASRRTGTYYGYTF. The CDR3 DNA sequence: TGCGCCAGCAGAAGGACAGGGACGTACTATGGCTACACCTTC.

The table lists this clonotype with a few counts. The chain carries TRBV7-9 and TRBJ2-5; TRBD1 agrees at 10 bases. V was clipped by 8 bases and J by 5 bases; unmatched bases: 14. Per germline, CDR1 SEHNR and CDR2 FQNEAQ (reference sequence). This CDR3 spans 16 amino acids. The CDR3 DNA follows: TGTGCCAGCGCATCCTCGGACAGGGGGGAAGGGGAGACCCAGTACTTC. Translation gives CASASSDRGEGETQYF.

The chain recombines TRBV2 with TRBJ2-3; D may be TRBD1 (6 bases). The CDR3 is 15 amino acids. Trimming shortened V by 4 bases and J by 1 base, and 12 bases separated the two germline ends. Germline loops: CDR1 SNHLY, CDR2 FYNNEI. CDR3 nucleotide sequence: TGTGCCAGCAGTGCGTTACAGGGCCGCACAGATACGCAGTATTTT. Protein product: CASSALQGRTDTQYF. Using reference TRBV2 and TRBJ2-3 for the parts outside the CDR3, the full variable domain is EPEVTQTPSHQVTQMGQEVILRCVPISNHLYFYWYRQILGQKVEFLVSFYNNEISEKSEIFDDQFSVERPDGSNFTLKIRSTKLEDSAMYFCASSALQGRTDTQYFGPGTRLTVL.

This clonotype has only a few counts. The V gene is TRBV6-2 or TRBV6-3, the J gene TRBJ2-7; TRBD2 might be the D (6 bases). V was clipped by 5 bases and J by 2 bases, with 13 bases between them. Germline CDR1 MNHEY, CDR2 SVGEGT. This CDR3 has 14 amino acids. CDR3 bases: TGTGCCAGCAGTCGGGACGGGAGAACCTACGAGCAGTACTTC. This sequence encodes CASSRDGRTYEQYF.